These T cell receptor beta chains were read from a single sample in a study of T cells in Graves' hyperthyroidism and ophthalmopathy. TCRdb redid the calling of the multiplex PCR reads with MiXCR, one entry per CDR3 protein. This sample has 200,000 to 300,000 distinct CDR3 sequences, with approximately 24% found just once. The sequenced sample consisted of blood. These receptors were collected from a woman aged 40 to 50 with Graves' ophthalmopathy. Both conserved end residues are part of each CDR3. The D gene is left open where the match is weak. Some rows mark clone size as missing; the rest say once, few, many or name a class of expanded clone.

TRBJ1-2 NA TRBV7-2 many CASSLVGLGGYTF TGTGCCAGCAGCTTAGTTGGGTTGGGTGGCTACACCTTC
TRBJ2-4 TRBD1 TRBV6-5 many CASMGTGAKNIQYF TGTGCCAGCATGGGGACAGGGGCCAAAAACATTCAGTACTTC
TRBJ1-5 TRBD1 TRBV20-1 once CSGERAGGNQPQHF TGCAGTGGAGAGCGGGCAGGGGGAAATCAGCCCCAGCATTTT
TRBJ2-5 TRBD2 TRBV3-1 many CASSQDQAGRGETQYF TGTGCCAGCAGCCAAGATCAAGCGGGAAGAGGGGAGACCCAGTACTTC
TRBJ1-5 TRBD1 TRBV27 many CASSFTGTGGNQPQHF TGTGCCAGCAGTTTTACCGGGACAGGAGGCAATCAGCCCCAGCATTTT
TRBJ1-2 TRBD1 TRBV9 many CASSGRQGGGYGYTF TGTGCCAGCAGCGGGAGACAGGGAGGGGGATATGGCTACACCTTC
TRBJ2-7 TRBD2 TRBV20-1 NA CSARDVFTGGSAYEQYF TGCAGTGCTAGAGACGTGTTTACGGGCGGGAGCGCCTACGAGCAGTACTTC
TRBJ2-7 NA TRBV28 many CASRSGPRDPFYEQYF TGTGCCAGCAGATCCGGGCCAAGAGACCCCTTTTACGAGCAGTACTTC
TRBJ2-7 NA TRBV6-1 NA CASRTHEGGEQYF TGTGCCAGCAGGACCCACGAGGGCGGCGAGCAGTACTTC
TRBJ2-5 NA TRBV11-2 many CASSLPAWKETQYF TGTGCCAGCAGCTTACCAGCGTGGAAAGAGACCCAGTACTTC
TRBJ2-7 NA TRBV6-5 NA CASSYPGQNTEQYF TGTGCCAGCAGTTATCCGGGTCAAAACACCGAGCAGTACTTC
TRBJ1-2 NA TRBV19 NA CASSKGRGRSYGYTF TGTGCCAGTAGTAAGGGGCGCGGACGCAGCTATGGCTACACCTTC
TRBJ2-7 NA TRBV10-1 NA CASSEGRIGLYEQYF TGCGCCAGCAGTGAGGGTCGGATTGGTCTGTACGAGCAGTACTTC
TRBJ2-7 TRBD2 TRBV24-1 few CVTSARLADTYEQYF TGTGTCACCAGTGCCCGACTAGCGGATACCTACGAGCAGTACTTC
TRBJ1-3 TRBD1 TRBV6-5 many CASSSGTGVAGGNTIYF TGTGCCAGCAGTTCAGGGACAGGGGTAGCGGGTGGAAACACCATATATTTT
TRBJ2-1 TRBD1 TRBV20-1 many CSADPGQNSYNEQFF TGCAGTGCTGATCCGGGACAGAACTCCTACAATGAGCAGTTCTTC
TRBJ2-7 NA TRBV12-3/TRBV12-4 many CASGYRGGYEQYF TGTGCCAGCGGCTACAGGGGGGGATACGAGCAGTACTTC
TRBJ2-2 NA TRBV6-5 NA CASSSRPNTGELFF TGTGCCAGCAGTTCCCGGCCTAACACCGGGGAGCTGTTTTTT
TRBJ2-7 TRBD2 TRBV10-3 few CVVRTSNPYEQYF TGTGTCGTAAGGACTAGCAACCCCTACGAGCAGTACTTC
TRBJ1-2 NA TRBV24-1 many CATSDSAGLRGYTF TGTGCCACCAGTGATTCTGCAGGGTTAAGAGGCTACACCTTC
TRBJ2-5 TRBD1 TRBV3-1 many CASSQDPGTGETQYF TGTGCCAGCAGCCAAGACCCCGGGACAGGGGAGACCCAGTACTTC
TRBJ1-1 NA TRBV20-1 NA CSAADRTDTEAFF TGCAGTGCAGCTGATCGCACCGACACTGAAGCTTTCTTT
TRBJ2-7 NA TRBV5-1 many CASSWDHTYEQYF TGCGCCAGCAGCTGGGATCACACCTACGAGCAGTACTTC
TRBJ2-3 NA TRBV11-2 many CASSVDGDTQYF TGTGCCAGCAGCGTCGACGGCGATACGCAGTATTTT
TRBJ2-2 NA TRBV28 many CASSLDRDSRGELFF TGTGCCAGCAGTTTAGATCGGGATTCTAGGGGGGAGCTGTTTTTT
TRBJ1-2 TRBD1 TRBV30 many CAWSGFAGGDYGYTF TGTGCCTGGTCCGGTTTTGCAGGGGGCGACTATGGCTACACCTTC
TRBJ2-7 TRBD2 TRBV6-1 many CASSRTGTSGRTYEQYF TGTGCCAGCAGTAGAACCGGGACTAGCGGGAGAACATACGAGCAGTACTTC
TRBJ2-7 TRBD2 TRBV30 NA CAASGRPYEQYF TGTGCCGCGAGCGGGAGACCCTACGAGCAGTACTTC
TRBJ2-1 TRBD2 TRBV27 many CASNTYGLAGGQDEQFF TGTGCCAGCAACACATACGGACTAGCGGGAGGGCAAGATGAGCAGTTCTTC
TRBJ1-5 NA TRBV5-1 many CASSLGTNSNQPQHF TGCGCCAGCAGCTTGGGGACTAATAGCAATCAGCCCCAGCATTTT
TRBJ1-3 NA TRBV6-1 many CASSVNPGNSGNTIYF TGTGCCAGCAGTGTGAATCCAGGGAACTCTGGAAACACCATATATTTT
TRBJ2-4 NA TRBV7-2 many CASSLDRRAKNIQYF TGTGCCAGCAGCTTAGACAGAAGAGCCAAAAACATTCAGTACTTC
TRBJ2-4 TRBD1 TRBV5-1 many CASSPTGPPKNIQYF TGCGCCAGCAGCCCGACAGGGCCCCCCAAAAACATTCAGTACTTC
TRBJ2-5 NA TRBV6-1 NA CASRTVQETQYF TGTGCCAGCAGGACAGTTCAAGAGACCCAGTACTTC
TRBJ2-2 TRBD2 TRBV12-3/TRBV12-4 many CASSSLAGGGTGELFF TGTGCCAGCAGCTCCCTAGCGGGAGGTGGCACCGGGGAGCTGTTTTTT
TRBJ2-2 NA TRBV11-2 many CASSLMGPGELFF TGTGCCAGCAGCTTAATGGGTCCCGGGGAGCTGTTTTTT
TRBJ2-2 NA TRBV28 many CASSPPWFDREAGELFF TGTGCCAGCAGTCCCCCCTGGTTTGACAGGGAGGCCGGGGAGCTGTTTTTT
TRBJ2-7 NA TRBV7-2 many CASSLIPTNEQYF TGTGCCAGCAGCTTAATCCCTACGAACGAGCAGTACTTC
TRBJ2-7 NA TRBV7-9 many CASSLIQGPFYEQYF TGTGCCAGCAGCTTAATTCAGGGCCCTTTCTACGAGCAGTACTTC
TRBJ2-7 NA TRBV20-1 many CSARDGLAAGRTPYEQYF TGCAGTGCTAGAGATGGGCTTGCAGCAGGGCGAACCCCCTACGAGCAGTACTTC
TRBJ2-7 NA TRBV30 few CAWSLPNPGPYEQYF TGTGCCTGGAGTTTGCCCAATCCGGGGCCGTACGAGCAGTACTTC
TRBJ2-5 TRBD2 TRBV27 many CASRLAGGGETQYF TGTGCCAGCAGACTAGCGGGGGGGGGGGAGACCCAGTACTTC